Given below is one TCR beta chain in context. This sample was taken from a study of blood T cell repertoires in COVID-19. Study-wide context: Specimens from acute and convalescent COVID-19 originated in the United States, Italy and Spain.

Germline CDR1 reads SNHLY; CDR2 reads FYNNEI. V gave up 7 bases and J gave up 5 bases; unmatched junction bases: 13. The CDR3 totals 16 residues. The method was immunoSEQ multiplex PCR; TCRdb's version includes in-frame clones alone and lacks a portion of them. The data show about 200,000 clones, with approximately 90% seen just once and about a fifth held by the top ten. The sequencing sample was made of peripheral blood. The chain employs TRBV2 and TRBJ2-5, with 10 bases identical to TRBD2. The receptor was derived from a man aged 55 to 69 with active or convalescent COVID-19. This CDR3 reads CASTHPGLASGETQYF. CDR3 DNA sequence: TGTGCCAGCACCCATCCGGGACTAGCGTCAGGGGAGACCCAGTACTTC.